The T cell receptor (beta chain) described here comes from a study of blood T cell repertoires in COVID-19. Whole-study context: From T cells, B-cell-depleted T cells, or PBMCs came the material, which was cDNA or gDNA.

This CDR3 comprises 15 residues. Trimming cost V 5 bases and J 4 bases; bases outside gene matches: 9. From germline, CDR1 is SGHTA and CDR2 FQGTGA. Measured with immunoSEQ multiplex PCR; TCRdb has only the in-frame clones, and not every one. Among some 310,000 clones listed, 80% to 90% were seen once. Sequenced input: peripheral blood. The chain employs TRBV7-3 and TRBJ2-3; 7 nucleotides agree with TRBD2. This sequence originates from a man aged 45-60 years with active or convalescent COVID-19. The CDR3 coding sequence is TGTGCCAGCAGCGGGGGTACTAGCGAGGCAGATACGCAGTATTTT. This codes for CASSGGTSEADTQYF.